This T cell receptor (beta chain) was sequenced in a study of CD8+ T cells in alopecia areata. This clone was picked up a small number of times. Reverse transcription of extracted RNA yielded cDNA, which provided the sequencing template. Sequencing was performed with immunoSEQ multiplex PCR; in TCRdb, only in-frame clones are kept and a portion is missing. The sample carries 120,000 or so clones, 58% recorded once. Regarding treatment: oral pan-JAK inhibitor, 5-10 mg twice daily. This sample comprised CD8+ T cells sorted from blood, obtained at week 4, from a patient treated with tofacitinib. The clonotype comes from a human donor with alopecia areata.

The CDR3 DNA is TGTGCCACGATAGCGGGGGACAAAGAGACCCAGTACTTC. It specifies CATIAGDKETQYF. This chain joins TRBV2 and TRBJ2-5; 9 nucleotides line up with TRBD2. The germline V gene has CDR1 SNHLY and CDR2 FYNNEI. The V and J ends lost 10 bases and 3 bases, in that order; junction bases with no gene match: 6. The CDR3 runs 13 residues.